This T cell receptor (beta chain) was documented in a study of blood T cell repertoires in COVID-19. Study at large: Donors in the United States, Italy and Spain gave samples during acute or convalescent COVID-19.

Assay: immunoSEQ multiplex PCR; the TCRdb copy retains only in-frame clones and omits some. The table has a few hundred thousand clones, roughly 89% seen once. Material: peripheral blood. The receptor was derived from a middle-aged woman who had recovered from COVID-19.

CDR3 in amino acids: CAWSRQGDQPQHF. The CDR3 nucleotides read TGTGCCTGGAGTAGACAGGGGGATCAGCCCCAGCATTTT. The chain carries TRBV30 and TRBJ1-5; 9 bases agree with TRBD1. The CDR3 is made up of 13 amino acids. Germline-derived CDR1 and CDR2 are GTSNPN and SVGIG (reference sequence). V lost 2 bases, J lost 5 bases, and 1 base stayed unmatched.